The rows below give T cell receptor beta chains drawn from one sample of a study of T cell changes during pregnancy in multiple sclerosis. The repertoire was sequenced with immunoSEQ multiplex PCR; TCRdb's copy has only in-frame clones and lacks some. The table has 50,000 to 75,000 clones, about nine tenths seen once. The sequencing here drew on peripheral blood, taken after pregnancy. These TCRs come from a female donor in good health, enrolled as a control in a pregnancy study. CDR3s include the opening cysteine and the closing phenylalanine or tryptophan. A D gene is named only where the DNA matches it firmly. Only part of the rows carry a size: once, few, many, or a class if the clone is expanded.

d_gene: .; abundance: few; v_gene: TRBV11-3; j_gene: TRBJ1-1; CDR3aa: CASSLWSRDTEAFF; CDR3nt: TGTGCCAGCAGCTTGTGGAGTCGGGACACTGAAGCTTTCTTT
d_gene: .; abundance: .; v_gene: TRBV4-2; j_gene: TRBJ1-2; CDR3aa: CASSQPRTGMDGYTF; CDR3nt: TGTGCCAGCAGCCAACCCCGAACAGGGATGGATGGCTACACCTTC
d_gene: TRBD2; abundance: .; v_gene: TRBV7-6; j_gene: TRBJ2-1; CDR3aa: CASRLGLAGGDEQFF; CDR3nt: TGTGCCAGCAGATTGGGACTAGCTGGGGGCGATGAGCAGTTCTTC
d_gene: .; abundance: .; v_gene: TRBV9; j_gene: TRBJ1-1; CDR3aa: CASSVAGRLNTEAFF; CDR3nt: TGTGCCAGCAGCGTAGCTGGCAGGTTGAACACTGAAGCTTTCTTT
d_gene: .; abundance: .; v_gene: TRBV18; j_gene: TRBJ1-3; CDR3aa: CASSGGVSRNTIYF; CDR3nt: TGTGCCAGCTCTGGAGGAGTTAGTAGGAACACCATATATTTT
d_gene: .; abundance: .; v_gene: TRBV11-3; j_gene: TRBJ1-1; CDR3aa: CASSLRGEAFF; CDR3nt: TGTGCCAGCAGCTTACGGGGGGAAGCTTTCTTT
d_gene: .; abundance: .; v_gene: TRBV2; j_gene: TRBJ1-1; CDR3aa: CASSKSPGQNTEAFF; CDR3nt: TGTGCCAGCAGTAAATCCCCGGGACAGAACACTGAAGCTTTCTTT
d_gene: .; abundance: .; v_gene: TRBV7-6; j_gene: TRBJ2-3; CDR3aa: CASSLAVTVGDTQYF; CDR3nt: TGTGCCAGCAGCTTAGCGGTGACAGTGGGGGATACGCAGTATTTT
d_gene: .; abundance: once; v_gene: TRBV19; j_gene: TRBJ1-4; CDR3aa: CATRDRLEKLFF; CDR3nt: TGTGCCACTAGAGACAGGTTGGAAAAACTGTTTTTT
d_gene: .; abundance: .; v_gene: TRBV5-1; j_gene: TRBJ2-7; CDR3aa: CASSPGFYEQYF; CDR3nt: TGCGCCAGCAGCCCAGGGTTTTACGAGCAGTACTTC
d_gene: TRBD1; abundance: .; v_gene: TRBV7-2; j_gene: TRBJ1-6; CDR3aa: CASNDQGALNSPLHF; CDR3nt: TGTGCCAGCAACGATCAGGGGGCGCTTAATTCACCCCTCCACTTT
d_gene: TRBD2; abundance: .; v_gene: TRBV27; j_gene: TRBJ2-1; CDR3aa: CASSFASGGVGVF; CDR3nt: TGTGCCAGCAGTTTCGCTTCGGGGGGGGTTGGGGTCTTC
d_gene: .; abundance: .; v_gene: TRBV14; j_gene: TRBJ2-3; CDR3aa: CASSQWPDTQYF; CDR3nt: TGTGCCAGCAGCCAATGGCCAGATACGCAGTATTTT
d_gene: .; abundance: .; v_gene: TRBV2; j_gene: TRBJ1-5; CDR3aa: CASSENSPRANQPQHF; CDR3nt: TGTGCCAGCAGTGAAAACAGCCCGAGGGCCAATCAGCCCCAGCATTTT
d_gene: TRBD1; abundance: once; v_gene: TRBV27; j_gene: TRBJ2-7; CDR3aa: CASRGQARVEGPYEQYF; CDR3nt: TGTGCCAGCAGGGGACAGGCGCGAGTGGAGGGCCCCTACGAGCAGTACTTC
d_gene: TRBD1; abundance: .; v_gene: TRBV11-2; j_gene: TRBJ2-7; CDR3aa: CASSLVRGQPQIYEQYF; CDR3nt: TGTGCCAGCAGCTTAGTGAGGGGACAGCCTCAAATCTACGAGCAGTACTTC
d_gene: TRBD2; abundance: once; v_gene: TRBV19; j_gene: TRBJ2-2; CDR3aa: CASSMTSGVNTGELFF; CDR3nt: TGTGCCAGTAGTATGACTAGCGGGGTAAACACCGGGGAGCTGTTTTTT
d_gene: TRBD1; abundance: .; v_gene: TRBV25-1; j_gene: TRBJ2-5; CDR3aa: CASSAQGAVATETQYF; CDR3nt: TGTGCCAGCAGTGCACAGGGGGCCGTAGCGACAGAGACCCAGTACTTC
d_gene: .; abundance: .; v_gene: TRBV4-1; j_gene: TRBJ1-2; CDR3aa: CATFEKGGVNYGYTF; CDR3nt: TGCGCCACCTTCGAAAAAGGGGGAGTAAACTATGGCTACACCTTC
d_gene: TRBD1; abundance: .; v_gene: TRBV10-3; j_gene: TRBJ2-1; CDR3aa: CAISESVGTGAANEQFF; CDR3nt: TGTGCCATCAGTGAGTCGGTCGGGACAGGGGCGGCTAATGAGCAGTTCTTC
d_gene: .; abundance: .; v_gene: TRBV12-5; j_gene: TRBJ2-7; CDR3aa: CASAPSTGREEQYF; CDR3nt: TGTGCTAGTGCCCCATCGACAGGGCGGGAAGAGCAGTACTTC
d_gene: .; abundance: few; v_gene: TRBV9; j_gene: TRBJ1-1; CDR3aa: CASSAQTSLTEAFF; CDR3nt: TGTGCCAGCAGCGCGCAGACTAGCCTGACTGAAGCTTTCTTT
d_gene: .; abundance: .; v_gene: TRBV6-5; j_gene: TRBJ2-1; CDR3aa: CASSYGQGSYNEQFF; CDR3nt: TGTGCCAGCAGTTATGGTCAGGGGTCCTACAATGAGCAGTTCTTC
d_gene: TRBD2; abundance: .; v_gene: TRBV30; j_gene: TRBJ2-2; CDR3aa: CAWSGGAVGIGGELFF; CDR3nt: TGTGCCTGGAGCGGGGGGGCAGTGGGGATAGGCGGGGAGCTGTTTTTT
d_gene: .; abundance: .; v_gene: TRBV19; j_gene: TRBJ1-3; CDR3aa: CASSIVTGTGNTIYF; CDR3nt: TGTGCCAGTAGTATAGTCACAGGTACTGGAAACACCATATATTTT
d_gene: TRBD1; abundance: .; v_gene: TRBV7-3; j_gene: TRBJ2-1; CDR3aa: CASSSSGQSYNEQFF; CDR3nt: TGTGCCAGCAGCTCCTCGGGACAGTCCTACAATGAGCAGTTCTTC
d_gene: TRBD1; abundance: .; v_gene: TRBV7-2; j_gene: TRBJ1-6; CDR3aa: CASSLGGTGGNSPLHF; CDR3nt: TGTGCCAGCAGCTTAGGAGGGACAGGGGGCAATTCACCCCTCCACTTT
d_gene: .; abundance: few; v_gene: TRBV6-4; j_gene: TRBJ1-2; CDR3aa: CASSDSGRVGGYTF; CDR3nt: TGTGCCAGCAGTGACTCCGGGAGGGTAGGAGGCTACACCTTC
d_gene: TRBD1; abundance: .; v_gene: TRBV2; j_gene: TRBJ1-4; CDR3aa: CASSPTGSWANEKLFF; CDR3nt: TGTGCCAGCAGTCCGACAGGGAGTTGGGCTAATGAAAAACTGTTTTTT
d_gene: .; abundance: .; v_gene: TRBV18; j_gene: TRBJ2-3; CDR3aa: CASSPGGQLAGNTQYF; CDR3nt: TGTGCCAGCTCACCAGGAGGGCAGTTGGCAGGAAATACGCAGTATTTT
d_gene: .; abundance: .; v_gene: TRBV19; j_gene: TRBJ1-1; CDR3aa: CASSPDDSHTEAFF; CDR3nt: TGTGCCAGTAGTCCAGATGACAGTCACACTGAAGCTTTCTTT
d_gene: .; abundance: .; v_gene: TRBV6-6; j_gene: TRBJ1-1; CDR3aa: CASTMWGAEAFF; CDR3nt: TGTGCCAGCACCATGTGGGGGGCTGAAGCTTTCTTT
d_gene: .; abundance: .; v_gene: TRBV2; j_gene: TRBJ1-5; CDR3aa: CASRRKRGSNQPQHF; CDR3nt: TGTGCCAGCAGGAGAAAAAGAGGGAGCAATCAGCCCCAGCATTTT
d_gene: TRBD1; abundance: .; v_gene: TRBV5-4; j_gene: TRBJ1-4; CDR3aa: CASSKSQGAGNEKLFF; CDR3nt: TGTGCCAGCAGCAAGTCACAGGGGGCCGGTAATGAAAAACTGTTTTTT
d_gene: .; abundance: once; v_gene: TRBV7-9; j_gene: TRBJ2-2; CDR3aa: CASSLRQGTGELFF; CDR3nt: TGTGCCAGCAGCTTAAGGCAGGGGACCGGGGAGCTGTTTTTT
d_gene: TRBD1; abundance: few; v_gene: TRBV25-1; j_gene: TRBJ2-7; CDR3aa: CASRDRLTYEQYF; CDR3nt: TGTGCCAGCAGGGACAGGCTTACCTACGAGCAGTACTTC
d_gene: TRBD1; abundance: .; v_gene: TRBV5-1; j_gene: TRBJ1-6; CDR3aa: CASSLNLGTGSLNSPLHF; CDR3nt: TGCGCCAGCAGCTTGAATCTAGGGACAGGATCTCTTAATTCACCCCTCCACTTT
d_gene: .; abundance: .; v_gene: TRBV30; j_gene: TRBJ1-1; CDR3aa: CAWIGPRSTEAFF; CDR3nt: TGTGCCTGGATAGGCCCGCGGAGCACTGAAGCTTTCTTT
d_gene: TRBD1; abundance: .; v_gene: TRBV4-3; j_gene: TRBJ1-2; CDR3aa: CASSQTGGGYTF; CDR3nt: TGCGCCAGCAGCCAGACAGGGGGTGGCTACACCTTC
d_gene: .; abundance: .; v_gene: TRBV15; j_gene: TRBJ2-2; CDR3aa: CATSSIPGSGELFF; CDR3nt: TGTGCCACCAGCAGCATTCCAGGGTCCGGGGAGCTGTTTTTT
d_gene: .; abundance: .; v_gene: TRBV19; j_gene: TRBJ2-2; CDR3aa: CASSIVSGTGELFF; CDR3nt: TGTGCCAGTAGTATTGTTTCGGGGACCGGGGAGCTGTTTTTT